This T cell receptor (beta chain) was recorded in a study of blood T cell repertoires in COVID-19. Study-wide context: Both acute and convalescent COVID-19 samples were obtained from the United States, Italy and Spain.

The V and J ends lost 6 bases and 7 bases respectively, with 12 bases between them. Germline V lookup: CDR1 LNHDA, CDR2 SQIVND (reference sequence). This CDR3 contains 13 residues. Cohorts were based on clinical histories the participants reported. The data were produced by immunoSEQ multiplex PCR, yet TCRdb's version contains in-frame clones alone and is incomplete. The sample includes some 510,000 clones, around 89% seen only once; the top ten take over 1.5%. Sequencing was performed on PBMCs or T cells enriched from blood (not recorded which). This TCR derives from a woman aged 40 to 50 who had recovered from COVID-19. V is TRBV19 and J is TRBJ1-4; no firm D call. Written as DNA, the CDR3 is TGTGCCAGTAGCCCGACTGGAAGTGAAAAACTGTTTTTT. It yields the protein CASSPTGSEKLFF.